The 28 T cell receptor beta chains given below trace back to one sample, sequenced in a study of shared clonotypes between healthy human individuals. Clones were sequenced by immunoSEQ multiplex PCR, and TCRdb holds only the in-frame ones, with some missing. The data show some 2,400,000 clones, nearly 97% seen once. The sample was naive CD4+ T cells sorted from blood. The subset denotes: CD45RA+ positively selected. The receptors shown here come from a man younger than 35 in good health.

About this clone: The same CDR3 arises from other DNA sequences in this sample as well. The rearrangement joins TRBV6-5 to TRBJ1-2; 8 nucleotides line up with TRBD1. The length of the CDR3 is 13 residues. V trimming: 5 bases; J trimming: 5 bases; junction bases outside the gene matches: 4. The germline V gene has CDR1 MNHEY and CDR2 SVGAGI. The DNA for the CDR3 is TGTGCCAGCAGTAGCGGACAGGGATATGGCTACACCTTC. Its protein is CASSSGQGYGYTF.

V is TRBV11-1 and J is TRBJ1-1; 10 bases fit TRBD1. The CDR3 is made up of 14 amino acids. CDR1 is SGHAT, CDR2 FQDESV, per germline (reference sequence). The junction had 2 bases not matched to a gene; V was cut back by 4 bases and J by 3 bases. CDR3 loop: CASSSGTGDTEAFF. DNA of the CDR3: TGTGCCAGCAGCTCAGGGACAGGGGACACTGAAGCTTTCTTT.

V usage is TRBV11-2 and J usage is TRBJ2-7; 9 positions match TRBD1. The CDR3 sequence is 16 residues long. From germline, CDR1 is SGHAT and CDR2 FQNNGV. The V and J ends lost 4 bases and 7 bases, in that order; junction bases with no gene match: 14. CDR3 coding DNA: TGTGCCAGCAGCTCCTCCTACCGGGACAGGGTCCCGGAGCAGTACTTC. It yields the protein CASSSSYRDRVPEQYF.

The chain uses TRBV5-1 and TRBJ2-1; 14 nucleotides line up with TRBD2. Germline CDR1 is SGHRS and CDR2 is YFSETQ. With V trimmed by 0 bases and J by 6 bases, 5 bases remained unmatched. CDR3 length: 17 residues. Here the CDR3 DNA reads TGCGCCAGCAGCTTGGACCCAGGACTAGCGGGGGGCAATGAGCAGTTCTTC. Translating gives CASSLDPGLAGGNEQFF. The full variable domain, its missing parts supplied by reference TRBV5-1 and TRBJ2-1, is KAGVTQTPRYLIKTRGQQVTLSCSPISGHRSVSWYQQTPGQGLQFLFEYFSETQRNKGNFPGRFSGRQFSNSRSEMNVSTLELGDSALYLCASSLDPGLAGGNEQFFGPGTRLTVL.

The chain has TRBV28 and TRBJ1-1; D not certain. The CDR3 is made up of 14 amino acids. With 6 bases removed from V and 2 bases from J, the gap between germline ends came to 13 bases. Germline-derived CDR1 and CDR2 are MDHEN and SYDVKM. The CDR3 loop is CASRDGRSNTEAFF. In DNA, the CDR3 is TGTGCCAGCAGGGACGGACGGAGTAACACTGAAGCTTTCTTT.

The rearrangement joins TRBV6-6 to TRBJ1-4; maybe TRBD1 (5 bases). Germline CDR1 is MNHNY and CDR2 is SVGAGI (reference sequence). Trimming stripped 6 bases from V and 4 bases from J, with 15 bases between. The CDR3 is made up of 15 amino acids. CDR3 loop: CASSYLTGGNEKLFF. In DNA form, the CDR3 reads TGTGCCAGCAGCTATCTCACAGGAGGTAATGAAAAACTGTTTTTT.

This chain links TRBV14 with TRBJ2-1; 11 bases align to TRBD2. V lost 2 bases, J lost 10 bases, and 10 bases stayed unmatched. The CDR3 loop spans 16 amino acids. CDR1 SGHDN and CDR2 FVKESK come from the germline V gene. This chain's CDR3 is CASSQKTSGSFQEQFF. CDR3 coding DNA: TGTGCCAGCAGCCAAAAAACTAGCGGGAGTTTCCAAGAGCAGTTCTTC.

This chain links TRBV6-5 with TRBJ1-1; 9 nucleotides align to TRBD1. This CDR3 region has 15 residues. V was clipped by 6 bases and J by 6 bases; unmatched bases: 11. Germline V gives CDR1 MNHEY, CDR2 SVGAGI. The CDR3 here is CASSWPGQGVAEAFF. In DNA form, the CDR3 reads TGTGCCAGCAGCTGGCCGGGACAGGGTGTCGCTGAAGCTTTCTTT.

This chain links TRBV4-3 with TRBJ1-6, with a tentative D call TRBD1 (5 bases). V was trimmed by 1 base and J by 3 bases, leaving 13 bases between them. CDR1 and CDR2 from the germline V gene are LGHNA and YSLEER. The CDR3 sequence is 17 residues long. CDR3 DNA: TGCGCCAGCAGCCAAGGGGTTGGGGCAGGCTATAATTCACCCCTCCACTTT. It is translated as CASSQGVGAGYNSPLHF.

The chain recombines TRBV6-5 with TRBJ1-5, with D perhaps TRBD1 (5 bases). Germline V gene data show CDR1 as MNHEY and CDR2 as SVGAGI. V was trimmed by 6 bases and J by 4 bases, leaving 13 bases between them. This CDR3 is 14 amino acids long. This CDR3 is CASRLGTGNQPQHF. The CDR3 coding sequence is TGTGCCAGCAGGCTAGGGACGGGGAATCAGCCCCAGCATTTT.

V gene TRBV2 combines with J gene TRBJ2-7, with D possibly TRBD2 on 5 matching bases. CDR1 is SNHLY, CDR2 FYNNEI, per germline. Deletions cut 3 bases from V and 7 bases from J, with 16 bases between. The CDR3 length is 14 residues. The CDR3 region has the DNA TGTGCCAGCAGTGAGGTCTTAGCGTCGCCAGAGCAGTACTTC. Translated: CASSEVLASPEQYF.

The V call is TRBV2, the J call TRBJ2-5; no definite D call. Germline V CDR1 and CDR2: SNHLY, FYNNEI. This CDR3 region has 14 residues. Trimming removed 4 bases from V and 1 base from J, with 10 bases in between. The CDR3 region is CASSGLTSQETQYF. CDR3 DNA sequence: TGTGCCAGCAGTGGACTGACATCCCAAGAGACCCAGTACTTC.

Worth noting for this clone: This sample includes further DNA sequences coding for the same CDR3. The rearrangement links TRBV2 to TRBJ2-5; D call uncertain. The CDR3 totals 12 residues. Germline CDR1 and CDR2: SNHLY and FYNNEI. Trimming cost V 2 bases and J 5 bases, with 6 bases left between them. The CDR3 reads CASSELSETQYF. Here the CDR3 DNA reads TGTGCCAGCAGTGAACTGTCGGAGACCCAGTACTTC.

Points on this clone: This CDR3 is also generated by other DNA sequences in the sample. The rearrangement links TRBV7-9 to TRBJ1-5; a weak D match, TRBD1 (6 bases). Deletions cut 1 base from V and 2 bases from J, with 9 bases between. In germline, CDR1 is SEHNR, CDR2 FQNEAQ (reference sequence). The CDR3 extends over 15 amino acids. The DNA for the CDR3 is TGTGCCAGCAGCTTAGGAGGGGGAGGCAATCAGCCCCAGCATTTT. Its translation: CASSLGGGGNQPQHF.

The chain carries TRBV18 and TRBJ2-5, with D uncertain. Trimming stripped 5 bases from V and 5 bases from J, with 33 bases between. Germline V gene data show CDR1 as KGHSH and CDR2 as LQKENI. The CDR3 has 20 amino acids. The DNA for the CDR3 is TGTGCCAGCTCAAATCTAGTCGGTGAGACCCAGTACCGCACCAGTGAGACCCAGTACTTC. Translated: CASSNLVGETQYRTSETQYF.

This chain links TRBV6-1 with TRBJ1-6, with D unresolved. The V and J ends lost 5 bases and 13 bases respectively, with 9 bases between them. Germline V gene lookup returns CDR1 MNHNS and CDR2 SASEGT. This CDR3 is built from 11 residues. The CDR3 DNA follows: TGTGCCAGCAGTCACCTGGAGCCCCTCCACTTT. Amino acid sequence: CASSHLEPLHF.

The chain joins TRBV5-1 to TRBJ1-4; TRBD1 matches 7 bases. CDR1 SGHRS and CDR2 YFSETQ come from the germline V gene. Germline trimming cut 4 bases from V and 8 bases from J; bases unmatched to any gene: 8. CDR3 length: 14 residues. The CDR3 region has the DNA TGCGCCAGCAGCACAGGACAGGTGGGGGAAAAACTGTTTTTT. Translated: CASSTGQVGEKLFF.

This chain links TRBV19 with TRBJ2-7; 8 bases fit TRBD1. V dropped 5 bases and J dropped 4; count of bases not matched to a gene: 13. CDR3 length equals 16 residues. Germline assignment: CDR1 LNHDA and CDR2 SQIVND (reference sequence). CDR3 DNA: TGTGCCAGTAGTGAAAGGACAGGGAAAGTTCCTTACGAGCAGTACTTC. This codes for CASSERTGKVPYEQYF.

This chain connects TRBV7-9 to TRBJ2-3; D gene unclear. Per germline, CDR1 SEHNR and CDR2 FQNEAQ (reference sequence). CDR3 length: 14 amino acids. V dropped 4 bases and J dropped 2 bases, with 10 bases sitting between them. The CDR3 region is CASSSVRPTDTQYF. CDR3 bases: TGTGCCAGCAGCTCAGTCAGACCCACAGATACGCAGTATTTT.

The chain combines TRBV5-1 with TRBJ2-7; 8 bases match TRBD2. The CDR3 covers 15 residues. Germline lookup yields CDR1 SGHRS and CDR2 YFSETQ. V dropped 3 bases and J dropped 5; count of bases not matched to a gene: 10. CDR3 in DNA: TGCGCCAGCAGCTCATTACGGGAGGGCACCCACGAGCAGTACTTC. Translation gives CASSSLREGTHEQYF.

V is TRBV11-3 and J is TRBJ2-2, with 8 bases identical to TRBD2. V was pared by 5 bases and J by 0 bases, with 5 bases of the junction left unmatched. The V gene's germline CDR1 is SGHNT and CDR2 YENEEA. The CDR3 contains 16 residues. CDR3 region: CASSNRGGANTGELFF. DNA for the CDR3: TGTGCCAGCAGCAACCGGGGGGGCGCGAACACCGGGGAGCTGTTTTTT.

This clone was seen only once. The V and J genes are TRBV5-5 and TRBJ2-7; no definite D call. This CDR3 comprises 13 residues. Germline V gene lookup returns CDR1 SGHKS and CDR2 YYEKEE (reference sequence). V lost 0 bases and J 3 bases, leaving 7 bases between the germline ends. The CDR3 here is CASSLASFYEQYF. For the CDR3, the DNA is TGTGCCAGCAGCTTGGCGAGTTTCTACGAGCAGTACTTC.

This clone was recorded only once. The chain has TRBV5-8 and TRBJ2-2; 10 bases agree with TRBD1. The germline V gene has CDR1 SGHTS and CDR2 YDEGEE. CDR3 length: 14 amino acids. Unmatched junction bases numbered 5, after V lost 7 bases and J lost 5 bases. CDR3 sequence: CASRQGAGTGELFF. The CDR3 DNA reads TGTGCCAGCCGACAGGGGGCAGGGACCGGGGAGCTGTTTTTT.

The chain carries TRBV19 and TRBJ2-6, with 9 positions matching TRBD1. With 2 bases clipped from V and 0 bases from J, the junction kept 5 bases outside the gene matches. Germline V gene lookup returns CDR1 LNHDA and CDR2 SQIVND (reference sequence). The CDR3 has 18 residues. The CDR3 DNA is TGTGCCAGTAGTATAAGGACAGGGGCCTACTCTGGGGCCAACGTCCTGACTTTC. Its translation is CASSIRTGAYSGANVLTF.

The chain recombines TRBV18 with TRBJ2-3; 7 nucleotides align to TRBD1. Germline assignment: CDR1 KGHSH and CDR2 LQKENI. This CDR3 has 14 residues. Trimming took 6 bases from V and 3 from J; bases not matched to a gene: 6. The CDR3 DNA reads as TGTGCCAGCTCCGACAGGGACGGGACAGATACGCAGTATTTT. It codes for CASSDRDGTDTQYF.

The chain couples TRBV6-1 to TRBJ2-7, with D maybe TRBD1 (6 bases). This CDR3 comprises 14 residues. Germline V lookup: CDR1 MNHNS, CDR2 SASEGT. The germline V and J ends were trimmed by 6 bases and 1 base, with 13 bases remaining between them. The CDR3 DNA follows: TGTGCCAGCAGGAGGACAGAAACTTCCTACGAGCAGTACTTC. Protein sequence: CASRRTETSYEQYF.

This chain connects TRBV4-1 to TRBJ2-7, with TRBD2 identical over 8 bases. The CDR3 totals 20 residues. J gave up 0 bases and V 6 bases, and 22 bases lay outside the gene matches. Germline CDR1 MGHRA, CDR2 YSYEKL. The CDR3 protein is CASSLMLTSGPSISSYEQYF. The CDR3 region has the DNA TGCGCCAGCAGTCTAATGCTAACTAGCGGTCCCTCCATCAGCTCCTACGAGCAGTACTTC.

This chain joins TRBV2 and TRBJ1-1; tentative D call: TRBD1 (5 bases). The germline gives CDR1 SNHLY, CDR2 FYNNEI. The CDR3 is made up of 11 amino acids. V was pared by 8 bases and J by 7 bases, with 11 bases between. The CDR3 region is CASGWGLEAFF. Written as DNA, the CDR3 is TGTGCCAGCGGGTGGGGCCTTGAAGCTTTCTTT.